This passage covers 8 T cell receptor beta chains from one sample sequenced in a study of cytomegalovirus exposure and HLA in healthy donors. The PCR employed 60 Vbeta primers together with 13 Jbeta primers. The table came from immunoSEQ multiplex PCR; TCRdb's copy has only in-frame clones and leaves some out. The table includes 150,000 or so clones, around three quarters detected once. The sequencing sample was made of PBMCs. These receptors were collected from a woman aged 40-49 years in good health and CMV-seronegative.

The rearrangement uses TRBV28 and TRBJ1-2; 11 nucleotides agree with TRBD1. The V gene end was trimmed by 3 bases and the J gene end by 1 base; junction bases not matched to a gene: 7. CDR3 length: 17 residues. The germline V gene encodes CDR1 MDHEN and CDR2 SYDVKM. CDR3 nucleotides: TGTGCCAGCAGTTTTGGGACAGGGGGGGGTTATAACTATGGCTACACCTTC. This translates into CASSFGTGGGYNYGYTF.

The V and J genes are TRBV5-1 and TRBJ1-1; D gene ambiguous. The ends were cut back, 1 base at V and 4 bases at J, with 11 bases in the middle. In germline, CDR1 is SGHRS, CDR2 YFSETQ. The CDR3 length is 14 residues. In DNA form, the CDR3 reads TGCGCCAGCAGCTTGTCTGGGAGGAGCACTGAAGCTTTCTTT. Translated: CASSLSGRSTEAFF.

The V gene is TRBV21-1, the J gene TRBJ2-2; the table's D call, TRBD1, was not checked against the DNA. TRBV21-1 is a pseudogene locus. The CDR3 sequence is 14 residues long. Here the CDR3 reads CASSQRQHTGELFF. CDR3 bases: TGTGCCAGCAGCCAGCGACAGCATACCGGGGAGCTGTTTTTT.

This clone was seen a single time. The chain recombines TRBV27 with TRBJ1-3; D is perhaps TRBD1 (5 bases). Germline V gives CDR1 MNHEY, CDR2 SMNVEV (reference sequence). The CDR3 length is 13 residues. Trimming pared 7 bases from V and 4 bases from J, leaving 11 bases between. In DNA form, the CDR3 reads TGTGCCAGCACCTCTTACAGGGGAAACACCATATATTTT. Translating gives CASTSYRGNTIYF.

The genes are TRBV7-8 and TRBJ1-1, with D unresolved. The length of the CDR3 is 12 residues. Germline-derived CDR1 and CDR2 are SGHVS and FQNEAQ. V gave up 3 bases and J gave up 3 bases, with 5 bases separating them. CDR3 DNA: TGTGCCAGCAGCTTCGGGGACACTGAAGCTTTCTTT. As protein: CASSFGDTEAFF.

The CDR3 DNA follows: TGTGCCAGCAGCTCTCGAGACAGGGAGGTCACTGAAGCTTTCTTT. This sequence encodes CASSSRDREVTEAFF. This rearrangement joins TRBV5-4 to TRBJ1-1; 7 nucleotides match TRBD1. V lost 3 bases to trimming and J lost 4 bases; unmatched junction nucleotides: 9. There are 15 residues in the CDR3. Germline CDR1 SGHNT, CDR2 YYREEE (reference sequence).

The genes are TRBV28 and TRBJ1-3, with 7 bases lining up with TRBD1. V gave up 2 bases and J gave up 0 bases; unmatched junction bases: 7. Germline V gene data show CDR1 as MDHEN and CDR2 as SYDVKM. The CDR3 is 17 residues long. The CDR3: CASSLPQTGSSGNTIYF. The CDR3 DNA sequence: TGTGCCAGCAGTTTACCACAGACAGGGAGCTCTGGAAACACCATATATTTT.

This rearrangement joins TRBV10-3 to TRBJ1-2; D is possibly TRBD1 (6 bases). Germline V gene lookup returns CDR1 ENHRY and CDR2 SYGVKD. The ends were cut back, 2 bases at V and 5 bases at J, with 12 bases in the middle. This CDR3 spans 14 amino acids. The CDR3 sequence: CAISEEGGEYGYTF. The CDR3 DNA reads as TGTGCCATCAGTGAGGAGGGGGGGGAGTATGGCTACACCTTC.